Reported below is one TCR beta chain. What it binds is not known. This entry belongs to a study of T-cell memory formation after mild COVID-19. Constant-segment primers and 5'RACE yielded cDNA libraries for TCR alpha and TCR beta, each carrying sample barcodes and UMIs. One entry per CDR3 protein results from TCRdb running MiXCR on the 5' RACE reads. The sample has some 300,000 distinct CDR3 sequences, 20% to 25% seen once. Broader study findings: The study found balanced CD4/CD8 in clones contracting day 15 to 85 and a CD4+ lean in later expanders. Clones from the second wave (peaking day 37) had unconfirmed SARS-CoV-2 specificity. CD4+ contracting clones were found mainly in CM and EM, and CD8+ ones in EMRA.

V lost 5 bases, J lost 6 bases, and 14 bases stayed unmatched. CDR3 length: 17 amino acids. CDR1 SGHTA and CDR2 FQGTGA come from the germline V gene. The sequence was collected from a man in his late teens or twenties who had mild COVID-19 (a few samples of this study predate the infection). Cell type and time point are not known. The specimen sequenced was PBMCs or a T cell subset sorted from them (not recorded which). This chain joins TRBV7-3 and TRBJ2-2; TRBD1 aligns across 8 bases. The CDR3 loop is CASSHLPGQESPGELFF. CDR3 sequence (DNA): TGTGCCAGCAGCCACCTACCGGGACAGGAGAGCCCCGGGGAGCTGTTTTTT. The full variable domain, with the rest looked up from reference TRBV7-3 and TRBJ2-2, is GAGVSQTPSNKVTEKGKYVELRCDPISGHTALYWYRQSLGQGPEFLIYFQGTGAADDSGLPNDRFFAVRPEGSVSTLKIQRTERGDSAVYLCASSHLPGQESPGELFFGEGSRLTVL.